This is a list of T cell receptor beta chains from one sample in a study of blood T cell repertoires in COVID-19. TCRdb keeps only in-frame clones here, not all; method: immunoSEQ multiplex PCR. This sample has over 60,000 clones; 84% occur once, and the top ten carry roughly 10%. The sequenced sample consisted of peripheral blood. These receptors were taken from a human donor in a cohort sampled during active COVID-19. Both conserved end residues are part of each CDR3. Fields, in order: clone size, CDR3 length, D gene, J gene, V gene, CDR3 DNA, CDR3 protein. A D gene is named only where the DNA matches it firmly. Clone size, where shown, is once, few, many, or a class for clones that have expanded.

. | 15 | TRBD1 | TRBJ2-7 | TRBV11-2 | TGTGCCAGCAGCCCGGCACGGGACAGACCCTACGAGCAGTACTTC | CASSPARDRPYEQYF
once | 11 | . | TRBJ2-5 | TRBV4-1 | TGCGCCGGTGTTGGGGGGAAGACCCAGTACTTC | CAGVGGKTQYF
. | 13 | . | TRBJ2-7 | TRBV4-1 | TGCGCCAGCAGCCAAGGACAGAATTACGAGCAGTACTTC | CASSQGQNYEQYF
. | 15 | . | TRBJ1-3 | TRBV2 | TGTGCCAGCAAACGCGACGGGGGCTCTGGAAACACCATATATTTT | CASKRDGGSGNTIYF
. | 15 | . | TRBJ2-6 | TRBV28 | TGTGCCAGCAGCCTCAGGGGAGCTGGGGCCAACGTCCTGACTTTC | CASSLRGAGANVLTF
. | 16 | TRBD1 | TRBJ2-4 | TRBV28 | TGTGCCAGCAGAGCCATAGCCGGGACAGGAAAAAACATTCAGTACTTC | CASRAIAGTGKNIQYF
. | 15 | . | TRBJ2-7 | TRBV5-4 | TGTGCCAGCAGCTCGGCCCCCGGGGGTCCCTACGAGCAGTACTTC | CASSSAPGGPYEQYF
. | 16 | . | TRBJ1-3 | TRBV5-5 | TGTGCCAGCAGGCTAGGGAGCGGGGGTACTGGAAACACCATATATTTT | CASRLGSGGTGNTIYF
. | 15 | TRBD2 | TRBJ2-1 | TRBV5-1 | TGCGCCAGCAGCTTGGCTAGCGGGGGAATCAATGAGCAGTTCTTC | CASSLASGGINEQFF
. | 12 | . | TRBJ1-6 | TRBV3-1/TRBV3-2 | TGTGCCAGCAGCCACAGGGGCTCACCCCTCCACTTT | CASSHRGSPLHF
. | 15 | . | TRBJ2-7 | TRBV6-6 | TGTGCCAGCAGTTATGAAGGAGTTCCCTCCTACGAGCAGTACTTC | CASSYEGVPSYEQYF
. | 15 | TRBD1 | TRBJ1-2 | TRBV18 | TGTGCCAGCTCACCGACGGGACAGGGGTCCTATGGCTACACCTTC | CASSPTGQGSYGYTF
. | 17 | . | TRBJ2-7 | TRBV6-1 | TGTGCCAGCAGTGAAAACGGAGGGCGGGTGTCCTCCTACGAGCAGTACTTC | CASSENGGRVSSYEQYF
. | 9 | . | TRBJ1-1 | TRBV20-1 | TGCAGTGCTAGAGGGGCAGCTTTCTTT | CSARGAAFF
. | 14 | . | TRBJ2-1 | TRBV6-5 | TGTGCCAGCAGTTACGATTCTAGCGTGGGTGAGCAGTTCTTC | CASSYDSSVGEQFF
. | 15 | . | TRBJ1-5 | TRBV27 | TGTGCCAGCAGTTCAAACCGGGGAGGCAATCAGCCCCAGCATTTT | CASSSNRGGNQPQHF
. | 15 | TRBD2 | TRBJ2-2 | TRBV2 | TGTGCCAGCAACCGGGGGGGCCCGAACACCGGGGAGCTGTTTTTT | CASNRGGPNTGELFF
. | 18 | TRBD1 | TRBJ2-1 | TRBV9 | TGTGCCAGCAGTGCCGGGACAGGGAGCGGAGTAGGGAGCAATGAGCAGTTCTTC | CASSAGTGSGVGSNEQFF
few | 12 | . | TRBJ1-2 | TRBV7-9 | TGTGCCAGCAGCCCAGAAATTGCCGGCTACACCTTC | CASSPEIAGYTF
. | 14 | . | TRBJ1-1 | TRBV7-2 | TGTGCCAGCAGCCCCGGGGCAGGGGCAACTGAAGCTTTCTTT | CASSPGAGATEAFF
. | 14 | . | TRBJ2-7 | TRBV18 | TGTGCCAGCTCACCCTTAGACAGAGCCTACGAGCAGTACTTC | CASSPLDRAYEQYF
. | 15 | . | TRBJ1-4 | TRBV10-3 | TGTGCCATCAGTGAACGGGATGCAACTAATGAAAAACTGTTTTTT | CAISERDATNEKLFF
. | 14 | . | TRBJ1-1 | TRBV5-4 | TGTGCCAGCAGCCTTAGGGCGGGAAACACTGAAGCTTTCTTT | CASSLRAGNTEAFF
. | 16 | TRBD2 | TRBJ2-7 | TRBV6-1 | TGTGCCAGCAGTGAAGCGGGAGGCGGGAGTTTCTACGAGCAGTACTTC | CASSEAGGGSFYEQYF
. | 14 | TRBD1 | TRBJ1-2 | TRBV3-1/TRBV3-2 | TGTGCCAGCAGCCAAGATTGGGACAGAGGGGGCTACACCTTC | CASSQDWDRGGYTF
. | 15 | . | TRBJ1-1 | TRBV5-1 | TGCGCCAGCAGCTTGTGGGGACTGATGAACACTGAAGCTTTCTTT | CASSLWGLMNTEAFF
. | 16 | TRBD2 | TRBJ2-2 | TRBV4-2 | TGTGCCAGCAGCCAAGTCCTAGCGGGGGGGCCCGGGGAGCTGTTTTTT | CASSQVLAGGPGELFF
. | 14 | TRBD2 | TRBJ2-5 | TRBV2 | TGTGCCAGCAATATAGCGGGGGGGCAAGAGACCCAGTACTTC | CASNIAGGQETQYF
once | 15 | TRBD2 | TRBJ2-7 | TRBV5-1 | TGCGCCAGCAGCTTGGAACCAGCGGGAGCGGGAGAGCAGTACTTC | CASSLEPAGAGEQYF
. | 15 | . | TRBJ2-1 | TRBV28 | TGTGCCAGCAGTCCCCAGCGGCTCTACTACAATGAGCAGTTCTTC | CASSPQRLYYNEQFF
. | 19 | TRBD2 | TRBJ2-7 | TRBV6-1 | TGTGCCAGCAGTGAAGCGATAGCGGGAGGTGAAATCGGTGGGGTCGAGCAGTACTTC | CASSEAIAGGEIGGVEQYF
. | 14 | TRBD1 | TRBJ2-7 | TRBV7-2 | TGTGCCAGCAGCTTAGGACAGGGGGCTTACGAGCAGTACTTC | CASSLGQGAYEQYF
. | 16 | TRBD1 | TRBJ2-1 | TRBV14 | TGTGCCAGCAGCCCGAGAACCGGGACAGGAGGGAATGAGCAGTTCTTC | CASSPRTGTGGNEQFF
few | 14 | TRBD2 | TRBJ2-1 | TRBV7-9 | TGTGCCAGCAGCTTACGGCTAGCGGGAGGGCCAGAGTTCTTC | CASSLRLAGGPEFF
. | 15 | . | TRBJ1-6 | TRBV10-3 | TGTGCCATCAGTGAGGGGACTACCCCTAATTCACCCCTCCACTTT | CAISEGTTPNSPLHF
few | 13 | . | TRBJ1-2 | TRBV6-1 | TGTGCCAGCAGTGAGTATTCAGGCCTTGGCTACACCTTC | CASSEYSGLGYTF
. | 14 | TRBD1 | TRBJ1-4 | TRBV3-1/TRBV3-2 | TGTGCCAGCAGCCAAGACGTAGGGACAGGGAAACTGTTTTTT | CASSQDVGTGKLFF
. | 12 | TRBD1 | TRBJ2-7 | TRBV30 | TGTGCCTGGACAGGGGGCTCCTACGAGCAGTACTTC | CAWTGGSYEQYF
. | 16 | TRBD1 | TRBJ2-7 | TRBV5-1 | TGCGCCAGCAGCTTGGCCAACAGGGGCCAAAGTTACGAGCAGTACTTC | CASSLANRGQSYEQYF
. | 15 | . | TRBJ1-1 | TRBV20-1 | TGCAGTGCTAGTAGTCCCCGGGTCGGGGACACTGAAGCTTTCTTT | CSASSPRVGDTEAFF
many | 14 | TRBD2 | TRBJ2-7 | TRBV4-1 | TGCGCCAGCAGCCAGGGGACTAGCGGGCGCGAGCAGTACTTC | CASSQGTSGREQYF
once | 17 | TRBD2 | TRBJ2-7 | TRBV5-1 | TGCGCCAGCAGCTTGGGCCCCCCTAGCGGCGGATTCTACGAGCAGTACTTC | CASSLGPPSGGFYEQYF
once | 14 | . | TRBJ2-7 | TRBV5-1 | TGCGCCAGCAGCTCAGGACAGAACGTCTACGAGCAGTACTTC | CASSSGQNVYEQYF
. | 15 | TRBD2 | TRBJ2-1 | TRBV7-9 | TGTGCCAGCAGCCGGACTAGCCCGGGGGACAATGAGCAGTTCTTC | CASSRTSPGDNEQFF
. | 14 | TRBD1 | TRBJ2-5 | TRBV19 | TGTGCCAGTAGTAAACGACAGGGCGCAGAGACCCAGTACTTC | CASSKRQGAETQYF
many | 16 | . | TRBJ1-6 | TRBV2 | TGTGCCAGCAGTTTCGGACTGAGCTCCTATAATTCACCCCTCCACTTT | CASSFGLSSYNSPLHF
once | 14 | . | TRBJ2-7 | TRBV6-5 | TGTGCCAGCTCCCAAGCATCTGACTCCTACGAGCAGTACTTC | CASSQASDSYEQYF
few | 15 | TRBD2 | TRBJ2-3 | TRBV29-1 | TGCAGCGCGATGGGACTAGCGGGACCCACAGATACGCAGTATTTT | CSAMGLAGPTDTQYF
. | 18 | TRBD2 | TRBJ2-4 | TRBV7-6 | TGTGCCAGCAGCTCCGGACTAGCGGGAGACGGGGCCAAAAACATTCAGTACTTC | CASSSGLAGDGAKNIQYF
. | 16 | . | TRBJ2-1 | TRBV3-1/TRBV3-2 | TGTGCCAGCAGCCCTTGGGGGGAACAGGCCTACAATGAGCAGTTCTTC | CASSPWGEQAYNEQFF
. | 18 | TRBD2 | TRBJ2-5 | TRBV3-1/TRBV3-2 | TGTGCCAGCAGGTTGAGGGGACTAGCGGGAGGGATGGTCGAGACCCAGTACTTC | CASRLRGLAGGMVETQYF
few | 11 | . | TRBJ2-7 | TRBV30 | TGTGCCTGGACAGGGCATCACGAGCAGTACTTC | CAWTGHHEQYF
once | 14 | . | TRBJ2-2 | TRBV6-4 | TGTGCCAGCAGTGAGCAGACAGGCACCGGGGAGCTGTTTTTT | CASSEQTGTGELFF
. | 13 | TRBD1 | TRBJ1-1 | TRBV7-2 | TGTGCCAGCAGCGCGGACAGGGGCACTGAAGCTTTCTTT | CASSADRGTEAFF
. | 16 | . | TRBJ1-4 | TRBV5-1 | TGCGCCAGCAGCTCGAAAACAGGTTCCGCTAATGAAAAACTGTTTTTT | CASSSKTGSANEKLFF
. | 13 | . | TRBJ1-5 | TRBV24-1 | TGTGCCACCAGCCTAGGCGGCGGTCAGCCCCAGCATTTT | CATSLGGGQPQHF
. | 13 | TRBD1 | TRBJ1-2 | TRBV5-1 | TGCGCCAGCAGCTTGACAGGGGAGTATGGCTACACCTTC | CASSLTGEYGYTF
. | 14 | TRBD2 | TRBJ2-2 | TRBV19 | TGTGCCAGTAGACTAGCGGGAGACACCGGGGAGCTGTTTTTT | CASRLAGDTGELFF
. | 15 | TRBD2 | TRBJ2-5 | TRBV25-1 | TGTGCCAGCAGACCCCCGGGACTAGATAAAGAGACCCAGTACTTC | CASRPPGLDKETQYF
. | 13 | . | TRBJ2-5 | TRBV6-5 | TGTGCCAGCAGTTACGGGACTCAAGAGACCCAGTACTTC | CASSYGTQETQYF